The rows below give T cell receptor beta chains drawn from one sample of a study of OX40 agonist ivuxolimab in advanced cancers. The protocol was immunoSEQ multiplex PCR, while the TCRdb copy is restricted to in-frame clones and leaves out a portion. The sample records about 79,000 clones, about 85% being singletons. This specimen was CD4+ or CD8+ T cells sorted from blood, taken in a trial of the OX40 agonist ivuxolimab. The receptors stem from an adult with an advanced solid tumor such as melanoma, head and neck, liver or kidney cancer. Each CDR3 is given with its conserved first and last residue. The D gene is left open where the match is weak. Clone size is given for some rows only: seen once, a few or many times, or a class if the clone is expanded.

TRBD1,TRBV7-8,.,TRBJ1-3,CASSLGGGGNTIYF,TGTGCCAGCAGCTTAGGAGGGGGCGGAAACACCATATATTTT
.,TRBV10-1,once,TRBJ1-1,CASSESGNTEAFF,TGCGCCAGCAGTGAGTCGGGGAACACTGAAGCTTTCTTT
.,TRBV5-1,.,TRBJ2-4,CASSPPGRGRFRQYF,TGCGCCAGCAGCCCCCCCGGCCGGGGCCGTTTCCGTCAGTACTTC
TRBD2,TRBV2,.,TRBJ2-1,CASSGGDWTSGNLGTFF,TGTGCCAGCAGTGGAGGTGATTGGACTAGCGGGAACTTAGGGACGTTCTTC
.,TRBV19,.,TRBJ2-2,CASSLQHTGELFF,TGTGCCAGTAGTTTACAACATACCGGGGAGCTGTTTTTT
.,TRBV30,once,TRBJ1-2,CAWSVQEGGYTF,TGTGCCTGGAGTGTACAAGAAGGTGGCTACACCTTC
.,TRBV14,once,TRBJ2-2,CASSDQNTGELFF,TGTGCCAGCAGCGACCAAAACACCGGGGAGCTGTTTTTT
.,TRBV7-9,.,TRBJ2-1,CASRPLPPDNEQFF,TGTGCCAGCAGACCTCTCCCCCCAGACAATGAGCAGTTCTTC
.,TRBV11-3,.,TRBJ2-3,CASSLAGEYGTDTQYF,TGTGCCAGCAGCTTAGCGGGAGAGTACGGCACAGATACGCAGTATTTT
.,TRBV9,.,TRBJ2-3,CASSPGVSSTDTQYF,TGTGCCAGCAGCCCAGGTGTTTCTAGCACAGATACGCAGTATTTT
TRBD1,TRBV5-1,once,TRBJ2-1,CASSLEGQSDYNEQFF,TGCGCCAGCAGCTTGGAGGGACAGAGTGACTACAATGAGCAGTTCTTC
TRBD1,TRBV12-5,.,TRBJ2-5,CASGPGQGGETQYF,TGTGCTAGTGGTCCTGGACAGGGGGGAGAGACCCAGTACTTC
.,TRBV19,once,TRBJ2-3,CASSIPGLTDTQYF,TGTGCCAGTAGTATCCCAGGGCTCACAGATACGCAGTATTTT
.,TRBV7-3,.,TRBJ2-1,CASSLASYNEQFF,TGTGCCAGCAGCTTAGCCTCCTACAATGAGCAGTTCTTC
.,TRBV7-9,.,TRBJ2-5,CASSLLETQYF,TGTGCCAGCAGCTTATTAGAGACCCAGTACTTC
TRBD2,TRBV30,.,TRBJ2-3,CAGSSGGPDTQYF,TGTGCAGGCAGTAGCGGGGGTCCAGATACGCAGTATTTT
TRBD1,TRBV18,.,TRBJ2-1,CASSPEWDRVYNEQFF,TGTGCCAGCTCACCAGAATGGGACAGGGTCTACAATGAGCAGTTCTTC
.,TRBV4-1,.,TRBJ1-3,CASSPPSGNTIYF,TGCGCCAGCAGCCCCCCTTCTGGAAACACCATATATTTT
TRBD2,TRBV4-1,.,TRBJ2-7,CASSQSGDYSYEQYF,TGCGCCAGCAGCCAATCGGGGGACTACTCCTACGAGCAGTACTTC
.,TRBV30,.,TRBJ2-3,CAWTGSTDTQYF,TGTGCCTGGACAGGGAGCACAGATACGCAGTATTTT
.,TRBV2,few,TRBJ2-7,CASDAEYEQYF,TGTGCCAGCGACGCCGAGTACGAGCAGTACTTC
.,TRBV19,.,TRBJ2-1,CASSLLGRNNEQFF,TGTGCCAGTAGTTTGCTCGGACGTAACAATGAGCAGTTCTTC
.,TRBV18,.,TRBJ1-1,CASSPTASIVEVFF,TGTGCCAGCTCACCAACAGCCTCGATCGTAGAGGTTTTCTTT
.,TRBV19,.,TRBJ2-6,CASRAGANVLTF,TGTGCCAGTAGAGCCGGGGCCAACGTCCTGACTTTC
.,TRBV28,.,TRBJ2-7,CASRLRVNSYEQYF,TGTGCCAGCAGGCTCCGGGTAAACTCCTACGAGCAGTACTTC
.,TRBV20-1,.,TRBJ2-5,CSGETAETQYF,TGCAGCGGCGAGACTGCAGAGACCCAGTACTTC
TRBD2,TRBV6-4,.,TRBJ2-1,CASSDSTSGSNEQFF,TGTGCCAGCAGTGACTCGACTAGCGGGAGCAATGAGCAGTTCTTC
.,TRBV6-6,few,TRBJ2-1,CASSPLGLEEQFF,TGTGCCAGCAGCCCTTTAGGACTCGAGGAGCAGTTCTTC
TRBD1,TRBV5-6,.,TRBJ2-5,CASSLVGQGRTQYF,TGTGCCAGCAGCTTGGTCGGACAGGGTAGGACCCAGTACTTC
.,TRBV5-1,.,TRBJ2-7,CASSLSEDYEQYF,TGCGCCAGCAGCTTGTCGGAAGACTACGAGCAGTACTTC
.,TRBV11-2,.,TRBJ1-6,CASSSWTWRGSPLHF,TGTGCCAGCAGCTCTTGGACATGGAGGGGATCACCCCTCCACTTT
TRBD1,TRBV19,few,TRBJ1-1,CASNPGTANTEAFF,TGTGCCAGTAACCCTGGGACAGCGAACACTGAAGCTTTCTTT
.,TRBV27,.,TRBJ2-1,CASSSRGSLYNEQFF,TGTGCCAGCAGTTCCAGGGGTTCCCTGTACAATGAGCAGTTCTTC
TRBD1,TRBV18,.,TRBJ2-5,CASSPQPGGRGLETQYF,TGTGCCAGCTCACCGCAACCCGGTGGCAGGGGGTTGGAGACCCAGTACTTC
TRBD1,TRBV7-2,.,TRBJ2-7,CASSRTGTGNYEQYF,TGTGCCAGCAGCCGCACCGGGACAGGGAACTACGAGCAGTACTTC
TRBD2,TRBV7-9,.,TRBJ2-1,CASSLGVIHGRVNEQFF,TGTGCCAGCAGCTTAGGTGTTATACACGGGAGGGTCAATGAGCAGTTCTTC
TRBD1,TRBV11-3,.,TRBJ2-7,CASSIRDSTYEQYF,TGTGCCAGCAGCATCCGGGACAGCACCTACGAGCAGTACTTC